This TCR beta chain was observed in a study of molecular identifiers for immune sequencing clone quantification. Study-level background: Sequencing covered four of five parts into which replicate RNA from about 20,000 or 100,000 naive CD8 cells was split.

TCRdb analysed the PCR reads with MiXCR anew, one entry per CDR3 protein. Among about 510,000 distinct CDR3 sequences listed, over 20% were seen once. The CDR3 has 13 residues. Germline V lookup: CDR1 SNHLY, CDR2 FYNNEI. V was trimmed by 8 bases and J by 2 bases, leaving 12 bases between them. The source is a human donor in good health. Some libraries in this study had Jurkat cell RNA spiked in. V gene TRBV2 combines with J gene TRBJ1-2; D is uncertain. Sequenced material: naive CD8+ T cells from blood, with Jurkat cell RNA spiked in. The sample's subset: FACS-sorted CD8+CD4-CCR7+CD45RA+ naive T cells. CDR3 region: CASEAAINYGYTF. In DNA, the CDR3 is TGTGCCAGCGAAGCGGCCATAAACTATGGCTACACCTTC.